These 24 T cell receptor beta chains were sequenced from one sample in a study of blood T cells in healthy people across ages. For the second PCR, which ran for about 6 to 12 cycles, a sample-barcoded 5' primer and a J-beta primer mix were used. In TCRdb, the 5' RACE reads were re-called with MiXCR into one record per CDR3 protein. Here the sample spans about 650,000 distinct CDR3 sequences, roughly 32% being singletons. Sequencing used blood. Receptors were obtained from a woman older than 75 in good health.

The chain combines TRBV3-1 with TRBJ1-3; D gene unclear. Germline V gives CDR1 LGHDT, CDR2 YNNKEL (reference sequence). There are 15 residues in the CDR3. V was shortened by 8 bases and J by 0 bases, with 14 bases between the two germline ends. The CDR3 is CASGVSGSSGNTIYF. The CDR3 DNA reads as TGTGCCAGCGGCGTGTCCGGGAGCTCTGGAAACACCATATATTTT.

This clonotype was seen only a few times. V is TRBV24-1 and J is TRBJ1-2; no clear D gene. Germline lookup yields CDR1 KGHDR and CDR2 SFDVKD. This CDR3 region has 13 residues. V lost 5 bases and J lost 3, with 9 bases in between. The CDR3 loop is CATSGSGDYGYTF. CDR3 DNA: TGTGCCACCAGTGGTTCAGGAGACTATGGCTACACCTTC.

In its sample, this clonotype was seen a few times. This may stem from a read error, because a much larger clone lies one nucleotide away. V is TRBV7-7 and J is TRBJ2-1, with 8 bases that match TRBD2. V shed 5 bases, J shed 6 bases, and the junction held 12 bases outside the gene matches. There are 16 residues in the CDR3. Germline V lookup: CDR1 SSHAT, CDR2 FNYEAQ (reference sequence). The CDR3: CASSPIAGRESNEQFF. CDR3 sequence (DNA): TGTGCCAGCAGCCCTATAGCCGGGAGGGAAAGCAATGAGCAGTTCTTC.

There are many counts of this clonotype. The chain combines TRBV10-3 with TRBJ2-5; a possible D gene is TRBD2 (6 bases). The CDR3 contains 14 residues. V was cut by 4 bases and J by 5 bases, with 14 bases left in between. Germline values: CDR1 ENHRY, CDR2 SYGVKD. CDR3 DNA sequence: TGTGCCATCAGTGGGGGACTGGCTGCGGAGACCCAGTACTTC. This sequence encodes CAISGGLAAETQYF.

Ten or more counts support this clonotype. The gene calls are TRBV6-1 and TRBJ2-7, with D maybe TRBD1 (6 bases). This CDR3 is 15 amino acids long. Germline V gene data show CDR1 as MNHNS and CDR2 as SASEGT. With 6 bases removed from V and 0 bases from J, the gap between germline ends came to 15 bases. CDR3 protein: CASRGLEGDSYEQYF. The CDR3 nucleotides read TGTGCCAGCAGAGGCCTTGAGGGGGACTCCTACGAGCAGTACTTC.

The chain has TRBV30 and TRBJ1-4; D not certain. Trimming removed 2 bases from V and 5 bases from J, with 9 bases in between. The CDR3 is 13 residues long. CDR1 and CDR2 from the germline V gene are GTSNPN and SVGIG (reference sequence). The CDR3 nucleotides are TGTGCCTGGAGTAGGCAGCTGAATGAAAAACTGTTTTTT. Protein: CAWSRQLNEKLFF.

This clonotype was seen only a few times. The chain is built from TRBV12-3 or TRBV12-4 and TRBJ1-6; 9 bases map to TRBD1. V was pared by 6 bases and J by 6 bases, with 6 bases of the junction left unmatched. CDR3 length equals 15 residues. CDR3 DNA: TGTGCCAGCAGGGGAGGACAGGGGACTAATTCACCCCTCCACTTT. Protein: CASRGGQGTNSPLHF.

Details on this clonotype: Without the conserved terminal phenylalanine or tryptophan, this CDR3 likely stems from a read error. V gene TRBV20-1 combines with J gene TRBJ1-1, with D tentatively TRBD1 (6 bases). Germline values: CDR1 DFQATT, CDR2 SNEGSKA (reference sequence). V was clipped by 3 bases and J by 1 base, with 15 bases between them. CDR3 length: 15 residues. The CDR3 loop reads CSARYLAGENTEAFL. CDR3 in DNA: TGCAGTGCTAGGTACTTGGCAGGGGAGAACACTGAAGCTTTCTTG.

This clonotype came up many times. The CDR3 protein is CASSSALGGRGYEQYF. CDR3 nucleotides: TGTGCCAGCAGCTCAGCTTTAGGTGGCAGGGGCTACGAGCAGTACTTC. V and J are TRBV7-2 and TRBJ2-7; tentatively, D is TRBD1 (6 bases). CDR3 length: 16 amino acids. The V end was cut by 4 bases, the J end by 3 bases, with 19 bases between. Looked up from germline, CDR1 is SGHTA and CDR2 is FQGNSA.

V gene TRBV18 combines with J gene TRBJ1-2, with D uncertain. There are 15 residues in the CDR3. V lost 6 bases to trimming and J lost 5 bases, with 19 bases between them. Germline CDR1 is KGHSH and CDR2 is LQKENI. CDR3 in amino acids: CASSLRTEGGYGYTF. The CDR3 DNA follows: TGTGCCAGCTCCCTACGGACGGAGGGCGGGTATGGCTACACCTTC.

Ten or more counts support this clonotype. This chain links TRBV27 with TRBJ2-1; D is ambiguous. Germline CDR1 is MNHEY and CDR2 is SMNVEV (reference sequence). The CDR3 has 14 residues. With 8 bases removed from V and 0 bases from J, the gap between germline ends came to 11 bases. This CDR3 reads CASSPVSSYNEQFF. The CDR3 DNA follows: TGTGCCAGCTCACCTGTAAGCTCCTACAATGAGCAGTTCTTC.

V and J are TRBV12-3 or TRBV12-4 and TRBJ1-6; 7 nucleotides line up with TRBD1. The CDR3 is made up of 14 amino acids. The V gene end was trimmed by 5 bases and the J gene end by 9 bases; junction bases not matched to a gene: 7. DNA of the CDR3: TGTGCCAGCAGTCTGAGACAGGGCGGTTCACCCCTCCACTTT. It is translated as CASSLRQGGSPLHF.

The V gene is TRBV6-5, the J gene TRBJ1-5; the D gene is possibly TRBD1 (5 bases). V lost 10 bases and J lost 4, with 20 bases in between. The CDR3 is 15 amino acids. Germline CDR1 MNHEY, CDR2 SVGAGI. The CDR3 region is CATRELAKGNQPQHF. CDR3 in DNA: TGTGCCACCCGCGAGTTGGCAAAGGGGAATCAGCCCCAGCATTTT.

V is TRBV7-9 and J is TRBJ1-5; TRBD1 matches at 11 bases. V was clipped by 6 bases and J by 7 bases; unmatched bases: 5. Germline V gene sequence: CDR1 SEHNR, CDR2 FQNEAQ (reference sequence). The CDR3 is made up of 14 amino acids. The CDR3 loop is CASSGQGASQPQHF. Written as DNA, the CDR3 is TGTGCCAGCAGTGGACAGGGGGCCTCCCAGCCCCAGCATTTT.

A remark on this clonotype: This may come from a read error, since a much larger clone is one base off. The gene calls are TRBV7-2 and TRBJ2-1; possibly TRBD2 for D (7 bases). The CDR3 contains 15 residues. V lost 0 bases and J 8 bases, leaving 14 bases between the germline ends. Germline V gene lookup returns CDR1 SGHTA and CDR2 FQGNSA. Here the CDR3 reads CASSLAGGLADEQFF. In DNA, the CDR3 is TGTGCCAGCAGCTTAGCGGGGGGGCTGGCTGATGAGCAGTTCTTC.

The chain joins TRBV30 to TRBJ1-3; TRBD1 matches at 9 bases. CDR3 size: 15 residues. Looked up from germline, CDR1 is GTSNPN and CDR2 is SVGIG (reference sequence). V gave up 2 bases and J gave up 3 bases; unmatched junction bases: 5. The chain's CDR3 is CAWSIDRGIGNTIYF. CDR3 DNA: TGTGCCTGGAGTATTGACAGGGGGATTGGAAACACCATATATTTT.

This clonotype was found a few times. The rearrangement links TRBV29-1 to TRBJ2-3; 8 nucleotides agree with TRBD2. The CDR3 spans 13 residues. CDR1 SQVTM and CDR2 ANQGSEA come from the germline V gene. With V trimmed by 7 bases and J by 4 bases, 7 bases remained unmatched. In DNA form, the CDR3 reads TGCAGCGGGAGCGGGGGAGGCGCAGATACGCAGTATTTT. It translates to CSGSGGGADTQYF.

In regard to this clonotype: A much larger clone lies a single base off, so this may be a read error. J is TRBJ2-5 and V is TRBV6-2 or TRBV6-3; TRBD2 might be the D (5 bases). CDR3 length: 15 residues. Trimming left V 4 bases short and J 1 base short, with 13 bases between. The germline V gene encodes CDR1 MNHEY and CDR2 SVGEGT. CDR3 loop: CASSFSEGLQETQYF. The CDR3 nucleotides are TGTGCCAGCAGTTTTAGCGAGGGCCTCCAAGAGACCCAGTACTTC.

This clonotype was detected many times. The rearrangement joins TRBV28 to TRBJ1-2, with TRBD1 matching 10 bases. CDR3 length: 15 amino acids. Germline assignment: CDR1 MDHEN and CDR2 SYDVKM. V was pared by 8 bases and J by 7 bases, with 13 bases of the junction left unmatched. DNA of the CDR3: TGTGCCAGCGATCCCCCCCCGGGACAGGGGTTTGGCTACACCTTC. This translates into CASDPPPGQGFGYTF.

The chain joins TRBV7-2 to TRBJ1-1, with D possibly TRBD1 on 5 matching bases. Trimming took 2 bases from V and 6 from J, leaving 13 bases between them. The CDR3 has 14 residues. Per the germline V gene, CDR1 is SGHTA and CDR2 is FQGNSA. The CDR3 DNA reads as TGTGCCAGCAGCTTATATGCGGCGGGGGCTGAAGCTTTCTTT. Translated, it gives CASSLYAAGAEAFF.

This clonotype has just a few counts. A much larger clonotype is one base distant, so this may be a read error. V and J are TRBV20-1 and TRBJ2-3, with 9 bases lining up with TRBD2. The CDR3 length is 15 residues. Per germline, CDR1 DFQATT and CDR2 SNEGSKA (reference sequence). The junction had 8 bases not matched to a gene; V was cut back by 3 bases and J by 4 bases. The CDR3 DNA reads TGCAGTGCTAGCCCGACTAGCGGTTACGCAGATACGCAGTATTTT. Amino acids: CSASPTSGYADTQYF.

As DNA, the CDR3 is TGCAGTGCTAGAGAGACAGACAGGTTTGACTATGGCTACACCTTC. Translating gives CSARETDRFDYGYTF. This sequence joins TRBV20-1 and TRBJ1-2; possible D gene TRBD1, 6 bases. V lost 0 bases, J lost 3 bases, and 14 bases lay in between. The CDR3 consists of 15 residues. Germline V gene sequence: CDR1 DFQATT, CDR2 SNEGSKA (reference sequence).

This clonotype came up once. Just one base apart from a much larger clone, this may be a read error. This chain uses TRBV6-5 with TRBJ1-2, with 8 bases matching TRBD1. Germline V lookup: CDR1 MNHEY, CDR2 SVGAGI. This CDR3 comprises 14 residues. The CDR3 DNA is TGTGCCGGCAGTAGTCAGGACAGGGACTATGGCTACACCTTC. It encodes CAGSSQDRDYGYTF.

This clonotype has at least ten counts. J is TRBJ1-1 and V is TRBV6-2 or TRBV6-3, with D tentatively TRBD1 (6 bases). The germline CDR1 and CDR2 sequences are MNHEY and SVGEGT. The CDR3 sequence is 13 residues long. Trimming cost V 5 bases and J 7 bases, with 14 bases left between them. The CDR3 loop reads CASSHPGVYEAFF. The CDR3 DNA reads as TGTGCCAGCAGTCACCCAGGGGTCTATGAAGCTTTCTTT.